Presented here are 16 T cell receptor beta chains from one specimen sequenced in a study of a mutant IDH1 vaccine in newly diagnosed glioma (dated by TCRdb to the early 2020s). Their cognate antigens are unknown. This specimen's time point label, per the study, means: week 23, last vaccination. Every vaccine dose consisted of 300 ug of a 20-mer mutant IDH1 peptide in Montanide, administered subcutaneously together with topical imiquimod. Receptor libraries were prepared by the immunoSEQ multiplex PCR assay. Entries here come from immuneACCESS through TCRdb and include only in-frame sequences with V and J called. Some clones fail to appear in such tables; in the studies checked, an unresolved V gene covers under half of the shortfall, and the cause of the remainder is unknown. In this sample the table shows roughly 60,000 clones, about 80% of which occur a single time. The top ten clonotypes cover roughly 6% of the sample.

The source was PBMCs, collected from a glioma patient whose treatment included an IDH1 peptide vaccine. Source of these receptors: a man in his forties with glioma.

This rearrangement joins TRBV5-1 to TRBJ2-3, with TRBD2 as a possible D gene (6 bases). Germline loops: CDR1 SGHRS, CDR2 YFSETQ. The ends were cut back, 0 bases at V and 3 bases at J, with 8 bases in the middle. The CDR3 is made up of 14 amino acids. Written as DNA, the CDR3 is TGCGCCAGCAGCTTGGGACTAGTGACAGATACGCAGTATTTT. It is translated as CASSLGLVTDTQYF.

The J gene is TRBJ1-1, the V gene TRBV5-1; no firm D call. Trimming cost V 1 base and J 0 bases, with 7 bases left between them. Germline V gene data show CDR1 as SGHRS and CDR2 as YFSETQ. The CDR3 has 14 amino acids. CDR3: CASSLSGLNTEAFF. The CDR3 bases are TGCGCCAGCAGCTTGAGCGGACTGAACACTGAAGCTTTCTTT.

On this clone itself: This specimen includes other DNA sequences encoding the same CDR3. The genes are TRBV30 and TRBJ2-5; D uncertain. The CDR3 covers 12 residues. The V end lost 0 bases, the J end lost 1 base, and 3 bases lay between the germline ends. In germline, CDR1 is GTSNPN, CDR2 SVGIG (reference sequence). The CDR3 sequence: CAWSVGQETQYF. The DNA of the CDR3 is TGTGCCTGGAGTGTAGGCCAAGAGACCCAGTACTTC.

This chain links TRBV5-5 with TRBJ2-2, with D unresolved. The germline V gene has CDR1 SGHKS and CDR2 YYEKEE (reference sequence). This CDR3 has 14 residues. Trimming shortened V by 2 bases and J by 1 base, and 6 bases separated the two germline ends. The CDR3 is CASSFGRNTGELFF. DNA for the CDR3: TGTGCCAGCAGCTTCGGGCGGAACACCGGGGAGCTGTTTTTT.

This sequence joins TRBV5-8 and TRBJ1-5; 7 nucleotides match TRBD1. Germline CDR1 and CDR2: SGHTS and YDEGEE. The CDR3 has 15 residues. The trim removed 5 bases at V and 4 bases at J, leaving 9 bases unmatched. DNA of the CDR3: TGTGCCAGCAGGCGAGGACAGGTTCTGAATCAGCCCCAGCATTTT. The encoded protein is CASRRGQVLNQPQHF.

The rearrangement uses TRBV18 and TRBJ1-1; D may be TRBD1 (5 bases). CDR1 KGHSH and CDR2 LQKENI come from the germline V gene. The CDR3 contains 14 residues. The V end lost 1 base, the J end lost 5 bases, and 11 bases lay between the germline ends. The CDR3 reads CASSPQGRVTEAFF. The CDR3 DNA follows: TGTGCCAGCTCACCACAAGGCAGGGTGACTGAAGCTTTCTTT.

This clone was detected once. V gene TRBV6-1 combines with J gene TRBJ1-2; TRBD1 might be the D (6 bases). CDR3 length equals 13 residues. With 6 bases removed from V and 2 bases from J, the gap between germline ends came to 10 bases. The germline gives CDR1 MNHNS, CDR2 SASEGT. The CDR3: CASSVDRNYGYTF. The CDR3 DNA follows: TGTGCCAGCAGCGTCGACAGGAACTATGGCTACACCTTC.

This clone was observed a handful of times. The chain has TRBV6-1 and TRBJ1-5; no clear D gene. Germline values: CDR1 MNHNS, CDR2 SASEGT. Deletions cut 1 base from V and 6 bases from J, with 10 bases between. The CDR3 loop spans 14 amino acids. The CDR3 is CASSEDQEVQPQHF. The CDR3 nucleotides read TGTGCCAGCAGTGAAGACCAGGAAGTTCAGCCCCAGCATTTT.

A few counts support this clone. The V and J genes are TRBV6-6 and TRBJ1-1; a weak D match, TRBD1 (5 bases). The V end lost 0 bases, the J end lost 10 bases, and 18 bases lay between the germline ends. The CDR3 extends over 15 amino acids. From germline, CDR1 is MNHNY and CDR2 SVGAGI (reference sequence). CDR3 loop: CASSYSMVSQGAAFF. The CDR3 DNA is TGTGCCAGCAGTTACTCGATGGTATCTCAGGGAGCAGCTTTCTTT.

This clone was seen once. The chain carries TRBV19 and TRBJ1-1; 7 nucleotides agree with TRBD1. This CDR3 is 15 amino acids long. V lost 3 bases to trimming and J lost 6 bases; unmatched junction nucleotides: 10. Per germline, CDR1 LNHDA and CDR2 SQIVND (reference sequence). CDR3 DNA: TGTGCCAGTAGTATCCAAAGGACAGGACGTTCTGAAGCTTTCTTT. Its protein is CASSIQRTGRSEAFF.

This clone came up a few times. The J gene is TRBJ1-1, the V gene TRBV30; D not certain. Deletions cut 8 bases from V and 0 bases from J, with 10 bases between. Germline V gene sequence: CDR1 GTSNPN, CDR2 SVGIG (reference sequence). The CDR3 runs to 12 residues. CDR3 nucleotides: TGTGCCGCTAGAAGGATGAACACTGAAGCTTTCTTT. This sequence encodes CAARRMNTEAFF.

V is TRBV5-1 and J is TRBJ1-6; D remains ambiguous. The length of the CDR3 is 13 residues. Germline V CDR1 and CDR2: SGHRS, YFSETQ. The V gene lost 1 base and the J gene lost 11 bases, with 10 bases spanning the gap. The CDR3 sequence is CASSLIGYTPLHF. The CDR3 DNA is TGCGCCAGCAGCTTGATCGGCTACACACCCCTCCACTTT.

The chain couples TRBV6-6 to TRBJ1-4; D gene uncertain. The CDR3 is made up of 15 amino acids. Trimming stripped 0 bases from V and 5 bases from J, with 10 bases between. The V gene's germline CDR1 is MNHNY and CDR2 SVGAGI (reference sequence). The CDR3 region has the DNA TGTGCCAGCAGTTACTCGGTTCAGCTAAATGAAAAACTGTTTTTT. This gives the protein CASSYSVQLNEKLFF.

This rearrangement joins TRBV29-1 to TRBJ1-2; D gene unclear. CDR3 length: 15 residues. Between the trimmed V and J ends, which lost 6 bases and 6 bases, there was a span of 23 bases. Germline values: CDR1 SQVTM, CDR2 ANQGSEA. The CDR3 DNA reads TGCAGCGTCAGTTTCCAATCGGGCTATCTGAATGGCTACACCTTC. Translating gives CSVSFQSGYLNGYTF. Drawing the rest from reference TRBV29-1 and TRBJ1-2, the complete variable domain is SAVISQKPSRDICQRGTSLTIQCQVDSQVTMMFWYRQQPGQSLTLIATANQGSEATYESGFVIDKFPISRPNLTFSTLTVSNMSPEDSSIYLCSVSFQSGYLNGYTFGSGTRLTVV.

V usage is TRBV4-1 and J usage is TRBJ1-4; no definite D call. The germline V gene encodes CDR1 MGHRA and CDR2 YSYEKL. Trimming shortened V by 0 bases and J by 5 bases, and 10 bases separated the two germline ends. The CDR3 is made up of 15 amino acids. CDR3 region: CASSQESGLNEKLFF. Written as DNA, the CDR3 is TGCGCCAGCAGCCAAGAGTCGGGTTTGAATGAAAAACTGTTTTTT.

The chain couples TRBV30 to TRBJ2-3; TRBD1 matches 9 bases. CDR3 size: 16 residues. V dropped 5 bases and J dropped 1; count of bases not matched to a gene: 10. Germline-derived CDR1 and CDR2 are GTSNPN and SVGIG (reference sequence). The CDR3 sequence is CAWGAQGAPGTDTQYF. Here the CDR3 DNA reads TGTGCCTGGGGAGCACAGGGGGCGCCTGGCACAGATACGCAGTATTTT.